This entry is about one TCR beta chain. No antigen is known for it. This specimen comes from a study of OX40 agonist ivuxolimab in advanced cancers. At the level of the study: Having had anti-PD-1, anti-PD-L1 or anti-CTLA-4 therapy before was allowed, and roughly 38% had some.

The CDR3 is made up of 17 amino acids. Trimming at V came to 3 bases and at J to 1 base, leaving 4 bases not matched to a gene. The V gene's germline CDR1 is SGHTA and CDR2 FQGTGA. Only in-frame clones appear in the TCRdb table, and some are missing; sequencing was by immunoSEQ multiplex PCR. Of 45,000 to 60,000 clones listed, about 88% are singletons. Points from the study as a whole: At 0.1 to 3.0 mg/kg, CD4+ and CD8+ blood T cells expanded clonally by week 6.

Sequencing used CD4+ or CD8+ T cells sorted from blood, obtained in a trial of the OX40 agonist ivuxolimab. The chain combines TRBV7-3 with TRBJ2-1, with 12 bases that match TRBD2. This receptor was taken from an adult with an advanced solid tumor such as melanoma, head and neck, liver or kidney cancer. CDR3 residues: CASSFGGTSGSYNEQFF. The DNA of the CDR3 is TGTGCCAGCAGCTTCGGGGGGACTAGCGGGTCCTACAATGAGCAGTTCTTC.